This section outlines one TCR beta chain sequence together with its context. This clone's antigen is unknown. It has no much larger one-base neighbor in the sample; base qualities were not kept. Samples from volunteer blood donors who had recovered from COVID-19 were contributed by a second Seattle source. The collaborating institutions used their own protocols to collect whole blood in K2EDTA tubes. For TCRbeta analysis, collaborators shipped samples as frozen whole blood, isolated PBMCs, or DNA extracted from either of those sample types. V trim: 7 bases; J trim: 8 bases; unmatched bases: 4. Measured from the cysteine to the phenylalanine, the CDR3 is 14 residues long. Of all the DNA, just the CDR3 is kept, 42 bases in frame from base 1. From the germline V gene (reference sequence), CDR1 is LGHDT and CDR2 is YNNKEL. The sample belongs to a study of blood T cell repertoires in COVID-19 (dated by TCRdb to 2018 to 2020). Regarding the study in general: Collaborator samples came from the United States, Italy and Spain and covered acute and convalescent phases of COVID-19. The prospective study material was composed of cDNA or gDNA derived from T cells, B-cell-depleted T cells, or PBMCs. The dataset comprised deeply sampled blood TCRbeta repertoires from subjects exposed to, actively infected with, or recovered from COVID-19. The repertoires were released in a freely available public database meant as a resource for research on the immune response to SARS-CoV-2. The samples were drawn from two sources: the first 160 participants of the ongoing ImmuneRACE study, and some 1,300 subjects contributed by 6 global collaborators. Nearly every sample came with metadata listing a de-identified subject ID, COVID-19 status, age in years and sex. HLA class I and class II types, where available, came from metadata supplied by the sample provider rather than from assay-based typing.

Paper-wide results and their limitations: Clinical and demographic metadata were provided uncurated, with the amount varying by source and participant.

TCRbeta CDR3 regions were amplified from genomic DNA by means of the immunoSEQ Assay, a bias-controlled multiplex PCR. The paper's processing steps were these. The number of nucleated cells in each sample was estimated by amplification of reference gene primers within the assay. To quantify the absolute abundance of each unique TCRbeta CDR3 rearrangement, sequence reads were collapsed and filtered. For each sample, productive Simpson clonality was calculated as the square root of Simpson's diversity index over productive rearrangements. TCRdb stores this immuneACCESS table with in-frame sequences only. Part of the clones is absent; in the studies checked, under half of the shortfall reflects unresolved V genes, and no reason is known for the rest. V, J and clone size are taken as reported in that table, and D and trimming were inferred from the DNA itself. This sample gives more than 250,000 clones in total; around 85% of them show up just once. The ten largest clones take up about 2.2% of the sample.

The sequence links TRBV3-1 (or the pseudogene TRBV3-2) to TRBJ2-2, with 13 middle bases fitting TRBD2. The specimen sequenced was peripheral blood. The receptor comes from a woman in her 30s who had recovered from COVID-19. Read as DNA, the sequence is TGTGCCAGCACACTAGCGGGAGGGCGGGGGGAGCTGTTTTTT. Its translation is CASTLAGGRGELFF.